The clone carrying this T cell receptor beta chain was seen repeatedly, ten times or more. As yet, its antigen is unknown. 5'RACE with constant-segment primers yielded barcoded, UMI-tagged TCR alpha and TCR beta cDNA libraries. TCRdb recomputed calls from the 5' RACE reads with MiXCR, one row per CDR3 protein. This table holds a few hundred thousand distinct CDR3 sequences, about 16% found once. Trimming shortened V by 1 base and J by 1 base, and 10 bases separated the two germline ends. The CDR3 loop spans 15 amino acids. Germline V lookup: CDR1 SEHNR, CDR2 FQNEAQ (reference sequence). These data come from a study of T-cell memory formation after mild COVID-19. As for the study in general: Across donors, TCR clusters were largely donor specific.

Study-wide results and caveats: Clones that got smaller from day 15 to 85 had even CD4/CD8, while clones growing later tipped toward CD4+.

Sequences were obtained from PBMCs or a T cell subset sorted from them (not recorded which). This receptor was taken from a man aged 18 to 29 who had mild COVID-19 (a few samples of this study predate the infection). Cell type and time point are not known. The chain links TRBV7-9 to TRBJ2-5; D is perhaps TRBD2 (5 bases). The chain's CDR3 is CASSLGPDSQETQYF. Here the CDR3 DNA reads TGTGCCAGCAGCTTAGGCCCGGACTCCCAAGAGACCCAGTACTTC.